This entry lists 32 T cell receptor beta chains sequenced from one sample in a study of cytomegalovirus exposure and HLA in healthy donors listed by TCRdb under 2017. Library preparation used the immunoSEQ multiplex PCR assay. TCRdb provides this immuneACCESS table in a form limited to in-frame rearrangements. Some clones are lacking; in checked studies, under half of them reflect an unresolved V gene, and why the rest are absent is not known. This sample gives roughly 70,000 clones in total; about 97% of them show up just once. The ten largest clones capture roughly 1.5% of the sample. The source material was PBMCs. Receptors were obtained from a woman aged 18-35 years in good health and CMV-seropositive.

This chain links TRBV10-3 with TRBJ2-7; 8 positions match TRBD1. CDR3 size: 13 residues. CDR1 ENHRY and CDR2 SYGVKD come from the germline V gene. With V trimmed by 2 bases and J by 6 bases, 3 bases remained unmatched. CDR3 in amino acids: CAISEETGGEQYF. The CDR3 DNA reads as TGTGCCATCAGTGAGGAAACAGGGGGCGAGCAGTACTTC.

This chain connects TRBV6-6 to TRBJ2-7, with a possible D match to TRBD2 (6 bases). The germline V and J ends were trimmed by 6 bases and 4 bases, with 16 bases remaining between them. The CDR3 is 14 residues long. From germline, CDR1 is MNHNY and CDR2 SVGAGI (reference sequence). The CDR3 region has the DNA TGTGCCAGCAGGTACGGGAGTACGAATTACGAGCAGTACTTC. It specifies CASRYGSTNYEQYF.

V usage is TRBV5-6 and J usage is TRBJ1-1; D unresolved. CDR1 is SGHDT, CDR2 YYEEEE, per germline. The CDR3 consists of 13 residues. Trimming took off 4 bases at V and 4 bases at J, with 11 bases between the two ends. The CDR3 nucleotides are TGTGCCAGCAGCCTCTCTTCGGGCACTGAAGCTTTCTTT. Encoded protein: CASSLSSGTEAFF. The entire variable domain, with the rest obtained from reference TRBV5-6 and TRBJ1-1, is as follows: DAGVTQSPTHLIKTRGQQVTLRCSPKSGHDTVSWYQQALGQGPQFIFQYYEEEERQRGNFPDRFSGHQFPNYSSELNVNALLLGDSALYLCASSLSSGTEAFFGQGTRLTVV.

This sequence joins TRBV21-1 and TRBJ2-5; the table's TRBD1 call for D was not verified on the DNA. TRBV21-1 constitutes a pseudogene. The CDR3 is 14 amino acids. Here the CDR3 reads CARPVGAVQETQYF. The CDR3 DNA is TGTGCCAGACCAGTAGGGGCAGTCCAAGAGACCCAGTACTTC.

This clone has more than one count but fewer than ten. V and J are TRBV7-3 and TRBJ1-1; no clear D gene. The CDR3 runs 15 residues. The V gene lost 0 bases and the J gene lost 1 base, with 9 bases spanning the gap. In germline, CDR1 is SGHTA, CDR2 FQGTGA. The CDR3 region is CASSLTGVPNTEAFF. CDR3 bases: TGTGCCAGCAGCTTAACGGGAGTTCCGAACACTGAAGCTTTCTTT. Full variable domain (rest looked up from reference TRBV7-3 and TRBJ1-1): GAGVSQTPSNKVTEKGKYVELRCDPISGHTALYWYRQSLGQGPEFLIYFQGTGAADDSGLPNDRFFAVRPEGSVSTLKIQRTERGDSAVYLCASSLTGVPNTEAFFGQGTRLTVV.

The V call is TRBV7-8, the J call TRBJ2-7, with D tentatively TRBD2 (5 bases). Germline V lookup: CDR1 SGHVS, CDR2 FQNEAQ. Trimming pared 6 bases from V and 6 bases from J, leaving 30 bases between. The CDR3 has 18 amino acids. DNA of the CDR3: TGTGCCAGCAGTTCCGCCCGGGTCTTGCCAAGCGGAACCCTCGAGCAGTACTTC. It specifies CASSSARVLPSGTLEQYF.

The V gene is TRBV5-1, the J gene TRBJ2-7; 8 bases match TRBD1. This CDR3 contains 16 residues. After removal of 1 base from V and 2 bases from J, the junction contained 8 bases not matched to a gene. Germline loops: CDR1 SGHRS, CDR2 YFSETQ. The CDR3 is CASSLSAGQVPYEQYF. For the CDR3, the DNA is TGCGCCAGCAGCTTGTCGGCGGGACAGGTTCCCTACGAGCAGTACTTC.

The chain links TRBV2 to TRBJ2-1, with a weak D call TRBD2 (5 bases). There are 15 residues in the CDR3. From germline, CDR1 is SNHLY and CDR2 FYNNEI. The V end was cut by 4 bases, the J end by 2 bases, with 12 bases between. CDR3 sequence: CASSATSLPYNEQFF. The CDR3 DNA is TGTGCCAGCAGTGCAACTAGTCTACCCTACAATGAGCAGTTCTTC.

The chain combines TRBV5-1 with TRBJ1-3, with 7 bases matching TRBD1. The CDR3 spans 16 residues. The germline gives CDR1 SGHRS, CDR2 YFSETQ. V lost 0 bases to trimming and J lost 0 bases; unmatched junction nucleotides: 3. As DNA, the CDR3 is TGCGCCAGCAGCTTGGGGACAGGCTTCTCTGGAAACACCATATATTTT. Translation gives CASSLGTGFSGNTIYF. Full variable domain (remainder filled in from reference TRBV5-1 and TRBJ1-3): KAGVTQTPRYLIKTRGQQVTLSCSPISGHRSVSWYQQTPGQGLQFLFEYFSETQRNKGNFPGRFSGRQFSNSRSEMNVSTLELGDSALYLCASSLGTGFSGNTIYFGEGSWLTVV.

This rearrangement joins TRBV9 to TRBJ2-7; possible D gene TRBD1, 6 bases. The germline gives CDR1 SGDLS, CDR2 YYNGEE. V was clipped by 0 bases and J by 0 bases, with 13 bases between them. This CDR3 region has 16 residues. The CDR3 reads CASSVAVGQSSYEQYF. The CDR3 DNA reads as TGTGCCAGCAGCGTAGCGGTAGGACAGTCCTCCTACGAGCAGTACTTC.

The rearrangement links TRBV6-6 to TRBJ2-2; 7 nucleotides match TRBD1. The germline CDR1 and CDR2 sequences are MNHNY and SVGAGI (reference sequence). The CDR3 has 14 amino acids. The V segment lost 7 bases and the J segment 4 bases; nucleotides outside the gene matches: 6. CDR3 bases: TGTGCCAGCACCAGGCGGACAGGCACCGGGGAGCTGTTTTTT. Its translation is CASTRRTGTGELFF.

The rearrangement joins TRBV27 to TRBJ1-5; D uncertain. The CDR3 contains 15 residues. The germline V and J ends were trimmed by 4 bases and 3 bases, with 13 bases remaining between them. CDR1 is MNHEY, CDR2 SMNVEV, per germline (reference sequence). In DNA, the CDR3 is TGTGCCAGCAGTTACGACGCAGGTCACAATCAGCCCCAGCATTTT. Translated: CASSYDAGHNQPQHF.

V gene TRBV6-5 combines with J gene TRBJ2-1, with D possibly being TRBD2 (5 bases). This CDR3 comprises 15 residues. Deletions cut 5 bases from V and 9 bases from J, with 20 bases between. Per the germline V gene, CDR1 is MNHEY and CDR2 is SVGAGI. Written as DNA, the CDR3 is TGTGCCAGCAGTAAAAACCGGGATACTACGCGTGAGCAGTTCTTC. It is translated as CASSKNRDTTREQFF.

The rearrangement uses TRBV5-4 and TRBJ2-5; D uncertain. The ends were cut back, 0 bases at V and 2 bases at J, with 5 bases in the middle. Germline loops: CDR1 SGHNT, CDR2 YYREEE (reference sequence). The CDR3 covers 13 residues. The CDR3 sequence is CASSLALQETQYF. The CDR3 nucleotides are TGTGCCAGCAGCTTGGCTTTACAAGAGACCCAGTACTTC.

This chain connects TRBV2 to TRBJ2-2; 7 bases match TRBD2. This CDR3 is 12 amino acids long. With V trimmed by 7 bases and J by 6 bases, 2 bases remained unmatched. Germline lookup yields CDR1 SNHLY and CDR2 FYNNEI. The CDR3 nucleotides are TGTGCCAGCACGCTAGCGGCCGGGGAGCTGTTTTTT. It yields the protein CASTLAAGELFF.

The gene calls are TRBV5-6 and TRBJ1-2, with D perhaps matching TRBD1 (6 bases). This CDR3 is 12 amino acids long. Germline-derived CDR1 and CDR2 are SGHDT and YYEEEE. Trimming took off 3 bases at V and 8 bases at J, with 11 bases between the two ends. CDR3: CASSSGEGGYTF. CDR3 bases: TGTGCCAGCAGCTCAGGGGAAGGAGGCTACACCTTC.

V gene TRBV30 combines with J gene TRBJ1-2; D not resolved. The CDR3 extends over 13 amino acids. Per germline, CDR1 GTSNPN and CDR2 SVGIG (reference sequence). Between the trimmed V and J ends, which lost 1 base and 7 bases, there was a span of 13 bases. The CDR3, as DNA: TGTGCCTGGAGTGCCCGTAGTGAGGGTGGCTACACCTTC. This translates into CAWSARSEGGYTF.

V gene TRBV7-2 combines with J gene TRBJ2-7; 12 nucleotides match TRBD2. Germline trimming cut 1 base from V and 2 bases from J; bases unmatched to any gene: 12. Germline CDR1 reads SGHTA; CDR2 reads FQGNSA. The CDR3 contains 19 residues. This chain's CDR3 is CASSLGGLAGRGGTYEQYF. The DNA of the CDR3 is TGTGCCAGCAGCTTAGGAGGACTAGCGGGGAGAGGAGGAACCTACGAGCAGTACTTC.

V usage is TRBV12-5 and J usage is TRBJ2-1, with TRBD1 matching 9 bases. The trim removed 1 base at V and 5 bases at J, leaving 0 bases unmatched. The CDR3 has 14 residues. Germline-derived CDR1 and CDR2 are LGHNT and FRNRAP. The CDR3 protein is CASGLDRGHNEQFF. The CDR3 nucleotides read TGTGCTAGTGGTTTGGACAGGGGGCACAATGAGCAGTTCTTC.

The gene calls are TRBV29-1 and TRBJ2-2, with D hard to call. The V gene's germline CDR1 is SQVTM and CDR2 ANQGSEA. Trimming took off 4 bases at V and 5 bases at J, with 11 bases between the two ends. CDR3 length: 13 amino acids. The CDR3 region is CSVVWQATGELFF. The DNA of the CDR3 is TGCAGCGTTGTGTGGCAGGCAACCGGGGAGCTGTTTTTT.

This chain connects TRBV7-9 to TRBJ1-4, with 9 bases lining up with TRBD1. Germline CDR1 is SEHNR and CDR2 is FQNEAQ (reference sequence). This CDR3 is 15 amino acids long. With V trimmed by 4 bases and J by 3 bases, 3 bases remained unmatched. The CDR3 loop is CASSSRTGANEKLFF. CDR3 DNA: TGTGCCAGCAGCTCAAGGACAGGGGCTAATGAAAAACTGTTTTTT.

V and J are TRBV9 and TRBJ2-7; tentatively, D is TRBD2 (7 bases). V was clipped by 1 base and J by 5 bases, with 13 bases between them. Germline V lookup: CDR1 SGDLS, CDR2 YYNGEE. CDR3 length: 14 residues. The CDR3 nucleotides are TGTGCCAGCAGCGTATGGGGGGGCGAGGACGAGCAGTACTTC. Protein: CASSVWGGEDEQYF.

Regarding this clone: Other DNA variants within this sample encode the same CDR3. The chain employs TRBV30 and TRBJ1-1; tentative D call: TRBD1 (6 bases). The CDR3 contains 14 residues. V was pared by 0 bases and J by 1 base, with 9 bases between. Germline CDR1 GTSNPN, CDR2 SVGIG (reference sequence). The CDR3 here is CAWSVQGWNTEAFF. The CDR3 coding sequence is TGTGCCTGGAGTGTACAGGGTTGGAACACTGAAGCTTTCTTT.

This clone was seen only once. The chain uses TRBV29-1 and TRBJ2-1; 9 nucleotides align to TRBD1. This CDR3 region has 13 residues. V lost 7 bases and J lost 9; bases outside the gene matches: 10. Germline CDR1 is SQVTM and CDR2 is ANQGSEA. CDR3 nucleotides: TGCAGCGGATCGGGACAGGGTAATACTGAGCAGTTCTTC. It yields the protein CSGSGQGNTEQFF.

This chain connects TRBV21-1 to TRBJ2-2; TRBD2, the table's D call, lacks a check against the DNA. TRBV21-1 is an annotated pseudogene. This CDR3 has 17 amino acids. The CDR3 DNA is TGTGCCAGCAGGTTGACTAGCGGGAGGGCCACGACCGGGGAGCTGTTTTTT. Its protein product is CASRLTSGRATTGELFF.

The chain has TRBV2 and TRBJ2-7; 15 nucleotides match TRBD2. V gave up 6 bases and J gave up 2 bases; unmatched junction bases: 8. The CDR3 spans 17 residues. Germline loops: CDR1 SNHLY, CDR2 FYNNEI. The CDR3 coding sequence is TGTGCCAGCAGCCGAGGACTAGCGGGAGGGCCACCCTACGAGCAGTACTTC. This encodes CASSRGLAGGPPYEQYF.

The chain couples TRBV5-6 to TRBJ1-5; D remains unclear. From germline, CDR1 is SGHDT and CDR2 YYEEEE. The V end was cut by 2 bases, the J end by 2 bases, with 8 bases between. This CDR3 is 14 amino acids long. CDR3: CASSFTGGNQPQHF. The CDR3 DNA reads TGTGCCAGCAGCTTTACCGGGGGCAATCAGCCCCAGCATTTT.

CDR3 coding DNA: TGTGCCATCAGCCGGGACAGGGGCGTTCGCGGCACTGAAGCTTTCTTT. Its protein product is CAISRDRGVRGTEAFF. The chain combines TRBV10-3 with TRBJ1-1; 10 nucleotides line up with TRBD1. Germline values: CDR1 ENHRY, CDR2 SYGVKD. With V trimmed by 6 bases and J by 4 bases, 11 bases remained unmatched. This CDR3 contains 16 residues.

The chain carries TRBV15 and TRBJ2-1; D is unresolved. Germline CDR1 and CDR2: LNHNV and YYDKDF (reference sequence). The V end was cut by 1 base, the J end by 8 bases, with 15 bases between. This CDR3 contains 15 residues. CDR3 region: CATSRVAQLHDEQFF. Here the CDR3 DNA reads TGTGCCACCAGCAGAGTAGCCCAATTACACGATGAGCAGTTCTTC.

The genes are TRBV2 and TRBJ2-7; D uncertain. Germline assignment: CDR1 SNHLY and CDR2 FYNNEI. Trimming stripped 7 bases from V and 0 bases from J, with 10 bases between. The CDR3 length is 13 residues. This CDR3 is CASIRGSSYEQYF. CDR3 in DNA: TGTGCCAGCATTAGAGGCAGCTCCTACGAGCAGTACTTC. Using reference TRBV2 and TRBJ2-7 for the parts outside the CDR3, the full variable domain is EPEVTQTPSHQVTQMGQEVILRCVPISNHLYFYWYRQILGQKVEFLVSFYNNEISEKSEIFDDQFSVERPDGSNFTLKIRSTKLEDSAMYFCASIRGSSYEQYFGPGTRLTVT.

The chain is built from TRBV19 and TRBJ1-1, with 8 positions matching TRBD1. Trimming at V came to 2 bases and at J to 0 bases, leaving 5 bases not matched to a gene. The CDR3 totals 16 residues. The germline V gene has CDR1 LNHDA and CDR2 SQIVND (reference sequence). DNA for the CDR3: TGTGCCAGTAGTATATGGACAGGGATCATGAACACTGAAGCTTTCTTT. It encodes CASSIWTGIMNTEAFF. Drawing the rest from reference TRBV19 and TRBJ1-1, the complete variable domain is DGGITQSPKYLFRKEGQNVTLSCEQNLNHDAMYWYRQDPGQGLRLIYYSQIVNDFQKGDIAEGYSVSREKKESFPLTVTSAQKNPTAFYLCASSIWTGIMNTEAFFGQGTRLTVV.

This chain uses TRBV11-2 with TRBJ2-7, with 9 bases lining up with TRBD1. There are 15 residues in the CDR3. CDR1 is SGHAT, CDR2 FQNNGV, per germline. The J segment lost 2 bases and the V segment lost 4 bases, leaving 6 bases of the junction unmatched. CDR3 loop: CASSYGTGLAYEQYF. In DNA form, the CDR3 reads TGTGCCAGCAGCTACGGGACAGGGCTCGCCTACGAGCAGTACTTC. Full variable domain (remainder filled in from reference TRBV11-2 and TRBJ2-7): EAGVAQSPRYKIIEKRQSVAFWCNPISGHATLYWYQQILGQGPKLLIQFQNNGVVDDSQLPKDRFSAERLKGVDSTLKIQPAKLEDSAVYLCASSYGTGLAYEQYFGPGTRLTVT.